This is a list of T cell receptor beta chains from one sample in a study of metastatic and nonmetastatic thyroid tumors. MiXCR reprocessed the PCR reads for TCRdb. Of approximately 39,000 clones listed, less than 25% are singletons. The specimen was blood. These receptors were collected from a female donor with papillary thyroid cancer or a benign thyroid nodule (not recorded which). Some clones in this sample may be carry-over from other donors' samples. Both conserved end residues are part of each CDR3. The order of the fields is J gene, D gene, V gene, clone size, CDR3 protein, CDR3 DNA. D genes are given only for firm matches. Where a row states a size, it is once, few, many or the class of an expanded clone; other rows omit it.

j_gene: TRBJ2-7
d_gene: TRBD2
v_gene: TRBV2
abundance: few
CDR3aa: CARAVAGGGSYEQYF
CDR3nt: TGTGCCAGAGCCGTAGCGGGAGGGGGGTCATACGAGCAGTACTTC

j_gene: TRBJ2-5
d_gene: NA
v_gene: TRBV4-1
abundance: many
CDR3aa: CASSSLSEETQYF
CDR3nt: TGCGCCAGCAGCTCCCTTTCGGAGGAGACCCAGTACTTC

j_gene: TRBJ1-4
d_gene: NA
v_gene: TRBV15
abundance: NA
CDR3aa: CATSIATTGSVGHEKLFF
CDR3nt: TGTGCCACCAGCATAGCCACGACAGGTTCAGTCGGACATGAAAAACTGTTTTTT

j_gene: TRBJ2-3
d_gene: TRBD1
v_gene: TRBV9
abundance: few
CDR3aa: CASSADRADTQYF
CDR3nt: TGTGCCAGCAGCGCAGACAGGGCCGATACGCAGTATTTT

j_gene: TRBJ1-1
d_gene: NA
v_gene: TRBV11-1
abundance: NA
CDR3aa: CASSGRRGNTEAFF
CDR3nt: TGTGCCAGCAGCGGTAGACGGGGAAACACTGAAGCTTTCTTT

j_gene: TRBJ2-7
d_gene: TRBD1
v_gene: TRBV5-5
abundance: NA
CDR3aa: CASSFHQTGGLYEQYF
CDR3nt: TGTGCCAGCAGCTTCCACCAGACAGGGGGCCTCTACGAGCAGTACTTC

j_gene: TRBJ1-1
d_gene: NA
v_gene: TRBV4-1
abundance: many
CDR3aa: CASSLEGHMNTEAFF
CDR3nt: TGCGCCAGCAGCCTGGAAGGACACATGAACACTGAAGCTTTCTTT

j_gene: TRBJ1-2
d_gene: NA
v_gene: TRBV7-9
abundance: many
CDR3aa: CASSSDSYGYTF
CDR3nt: TGTGCCAGCAGCTCCGACTCTTATGGCTACACCTTC

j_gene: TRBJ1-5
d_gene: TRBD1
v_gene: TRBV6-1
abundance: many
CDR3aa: CASRVQGDSFQPQHF
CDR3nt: TGTGCCAGCAGGGTACAGGGGGACTCCTTCCAGCCCCAGCATTTT

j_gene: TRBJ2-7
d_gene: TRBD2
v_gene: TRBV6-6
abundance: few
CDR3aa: CASSYSGGGSYEQYF
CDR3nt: TGTGCCAGCAGTTACTCGGGGGGAGGGTCCTACGAGCAGTACTTC

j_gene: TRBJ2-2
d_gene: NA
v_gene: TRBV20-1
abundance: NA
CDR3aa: CSAREGYFDSGELFF
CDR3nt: TGCAGTGCTAGGGAGGGGTATTTTGACTCCGGGGAGCTGTTTTTT

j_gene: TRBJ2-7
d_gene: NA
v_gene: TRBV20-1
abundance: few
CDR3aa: CSARDPWSSDSYEQYF
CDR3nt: TGCAGTGCTAGAGATCCGTGGTCTAGCGACTCCTACGAGCAGTACTTC

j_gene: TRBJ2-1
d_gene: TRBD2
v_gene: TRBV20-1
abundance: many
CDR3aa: CSARDPAGLYNEQFF
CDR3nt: TGCAGTGCTAGAGATCCAGCGGGGTTATACAATGAGCAGTTCTTC

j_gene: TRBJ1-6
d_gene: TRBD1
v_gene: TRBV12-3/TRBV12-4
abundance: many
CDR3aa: CASSLLQGGDSPLHF
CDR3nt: TGTGCCAGCAGCTTACTTCAGGGGGGCGATTCACCCCTCCACTTT

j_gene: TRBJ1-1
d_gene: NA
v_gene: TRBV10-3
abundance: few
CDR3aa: CAISATWEVGAFF
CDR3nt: TGTGCCATCAGTGCCACATGGGAGGTGGGAGCTTTCTTT

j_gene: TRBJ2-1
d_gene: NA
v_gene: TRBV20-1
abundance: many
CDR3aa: CSATGGRSYNEQFF
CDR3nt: TGCAGTGCTACAGGGGGGCGGTCCTACAATGAGCAGTTCTTC

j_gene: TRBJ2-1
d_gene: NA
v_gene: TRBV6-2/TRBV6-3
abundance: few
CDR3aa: CASSYFITWGNEQFF
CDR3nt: TGTGCCAGCAGTTACTTTATAACATGGGGCAATGAGCAGTTCTTC

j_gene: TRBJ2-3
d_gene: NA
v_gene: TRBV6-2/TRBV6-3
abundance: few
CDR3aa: CASSPRESTDTQYF
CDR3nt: TGTGCCAGCAGTCCCCGGGAAAGCACAGATACGCAGTATTTT

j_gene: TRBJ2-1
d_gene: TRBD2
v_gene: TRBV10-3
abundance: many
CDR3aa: CAISESGGSSYNEQFF
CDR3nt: TGTGCCATCAGTGAGTCCGGCGGGAGCTCCTACAATGAGCAGTTCTTC

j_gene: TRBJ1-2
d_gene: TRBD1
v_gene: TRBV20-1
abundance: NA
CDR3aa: CSARDDLTDRDKDGYTF
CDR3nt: TGCAGTGCTAGAGACGACCTTACGGACAGGGACAAAGATGGCTACACCTTC

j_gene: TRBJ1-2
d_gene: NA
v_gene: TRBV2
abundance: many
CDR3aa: CASKGTYLNYGYTF
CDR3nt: TGTGCCAGCAAGGGAACCTACCTTAACTATGGCTACACCTTC

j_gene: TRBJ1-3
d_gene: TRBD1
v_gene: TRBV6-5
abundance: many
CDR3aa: CASRLGNSDRDTGNTIYF
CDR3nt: TGTGCCAGCCGTTTGGGGAATTCGGACAGGGACACAGGAAACACCATATATTTT

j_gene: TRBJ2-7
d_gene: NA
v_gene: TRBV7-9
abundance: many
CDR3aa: CASSFGGGEQYF
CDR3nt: TGTGCCAGCAGCTTTGGAGGGGGCGAGCAGTACTTC

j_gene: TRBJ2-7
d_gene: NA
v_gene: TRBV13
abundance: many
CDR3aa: CASSLSTSKSYEQYF
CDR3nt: TGTGCCAGCAGCTTAAGCACTAGTAAATCTTACGAGCAGTACTTC